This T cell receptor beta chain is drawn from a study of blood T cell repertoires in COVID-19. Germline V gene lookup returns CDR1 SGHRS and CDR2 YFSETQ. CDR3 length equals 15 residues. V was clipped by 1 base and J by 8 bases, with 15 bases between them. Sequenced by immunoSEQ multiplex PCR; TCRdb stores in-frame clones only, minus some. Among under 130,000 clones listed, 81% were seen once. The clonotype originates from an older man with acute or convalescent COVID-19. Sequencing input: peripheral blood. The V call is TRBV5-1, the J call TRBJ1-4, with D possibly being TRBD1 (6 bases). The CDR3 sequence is CASSLWGQGAEKLFF. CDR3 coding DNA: TGCGCCAGCAGCTTGTGGGGGCAGGGTGCGGAAAAACTGTTTTTT.